This is a list of T cell receptor beta chains from one sample in a study of blood T cells in healthy people across ages. Via MiXCR, TCRdb re-called the 5' RACE reads, giving one row per CDR3 protein. This sample has approximately 900,000 distinct CDR3 sequences; approximately 32% occur once, and the top ten carry about 10%. The same specimen was also included in a second study, on T cells of mothers and their children.

The sequencing sample was made of blood. The receptors derive from a woman in her thirties or forties in good health. Both conserved end residues are part of each CDR3. A D gene is named only where the DNA matches it firmly. Clone size is shown for a subset of rows, as once, few, many or a class of expanded clone.

v_call,clone_size,d_call,j_call,cdr3_aa,cdr3_nt
TRBV24-1,NA,NA,TRBJ2-2,CATTDSERNTGELFF,TGTGCCACCACCGACAGCGAAAGGAACACCGGGGAGCTGTTTTTT
TRBV28,NA,NA,TRBJ1-2,CTSTGPVGSNYGYTF,TGTACCAGCACCGGCCCGGTTGGGAGTAACTATGGCTACACCTTC
TRBV5-1,once,NA,TRBJ2-1,CASSLATARYNEQFF,TGCGCCAGCAGCTTGGCAACAGCCCGCTACAATGAGCAGTTCTTC
TRBV20-1,few,NA,TRBJ2-5,CSARGTTGIGTQYF,TGCAGTGCTAGAGGCACCACCGGGATTGGGACCCAGTACTTC
TRBV12-3/TRBV12-4,many,NA,TRBJ2-1,CASTGGLGYNEQFF,TGTGCCAGCACCGGGGGGCTCGGGTACAATGAGCAGTTCTTC
TRBV6-1,NA,NA,TRBJ2-7,CASTTNPRGLFSYEQYF,TGTGCCAGCACTACGAATCCTAGGGGCCTCTTCTCCTACGAGCAGTACTTC
TRBV5-6,few,NA,TRBJ1-2,CASSLSQQTYGYTF,TGTGCCAGCAGCTTGTCCCAGCAGACCTATGGCTACACCTTC
TRBV7-9,few,NA,TRBJ1-2,CASSLGGPGYTF,TGTGCCAGCAGCTTAGGGGGGCCTGGCTACACCTTC
TRBV28,many,NA,TRBJ2-7,CASSLRIGNEYF,TGTGCCAGCAGTTTAAGGATCGGGAACGAGTACTTC
TRBV21-1,few,NA,TRBJ2-7,CASSKSSGRAPYEQYF,TGTGCCAGCAGCAAAAGCTCGGGACGGGCCCCCTACGAGCAGTACTTC
TRBV7-2,few,TRBD1,TRBJ1-6,CASSLRDRVRRSPLHF,TGTGCCAGCAGCCTCCGGGACAGGGTGAGACGTTCACCCCTCCACTTT
TRBV28,NA,TRBD1,TRBJ2-5,CTSSRNRGRETQYF,TGTACCAGCAGCCGCAACAGGGGGAGAGAGACCCAGTACTTC
TRBV6-6,NA,TRBD1,TRBJ1-5,CASRLDRVNSNQPQHF,TGTGCCAGCAGACTAGACAGGGTTAACAGCAATCAGCCCCAGCATTTT
TRBV5-1,few,TRBD1,TRBJ2-3,CASSEGQGATTDTQYF,TGCGCCAGCAGCGAGGGACAGGGGGCCACCACAGATACGCAGTATTTT
TRBV29-1,many,TRBD1,TRBJ1-2,CSVARYDRGNGYTF,TGCAGCGTGGCAAGATACGACAGGGGAAACGGCTACACCTTC
TRBV28,NA,NA,TRBJ1-6,CASRLSGANSPLHF,TGTGCCAGCAGGTTGTCAGGGGCCAATTCACCCCTCCACTTT
TRBV15,NA,NA,TRBJ2-5,CATSRDRGSETQYF,TGTGCCACCAGCAGAGATAGAGGGTCGGAGACCCAGTACTTC